This record looks at one TCR beta chain sequence and its context. Its specificity is not known. The PCR had 60 Vbeta and 13 Jbeta primers. Sequencing used immunoSEQ multiplex PCR; TCRdb keeps in-frame clones, though not all of them. The sample yields under 200,000 clones, around 79% seen once. This sample was included in a study of cytomegalovirus exposure and HLA in healthy donors. CDR1 and CDR2 from the germline V gene are SGHRS and YFSETQ. This CDR3 has 15 residues. V was pared by 0 bases and J by 4 bases, with 6 bases of the junction left unmatched. Notes on the study in general: Later genetic work tied a missense DCLRE1C variant to beta-chain V and J trimming. Common viral pathogens (according to a later analysis) appeared linked to several of the most significant clusters. The authors confirmed in vitro that a few CMV-associated chains were specific for CMV antigens.

The chain couples TRBV5-1 to TRBJ2-7, with 8 bases aligning to TRBD1. Sequenced material: PBMCs. This TCR was sampled from a middle-aged woman in good health and CMV-seronegative. The CDR3, as DNA: TGCGCCAGCAGCTTGGATGGACAGGGCCATTACGAGCAGTACTTC. Its protein product is CASSLDGQGHYEQYF.